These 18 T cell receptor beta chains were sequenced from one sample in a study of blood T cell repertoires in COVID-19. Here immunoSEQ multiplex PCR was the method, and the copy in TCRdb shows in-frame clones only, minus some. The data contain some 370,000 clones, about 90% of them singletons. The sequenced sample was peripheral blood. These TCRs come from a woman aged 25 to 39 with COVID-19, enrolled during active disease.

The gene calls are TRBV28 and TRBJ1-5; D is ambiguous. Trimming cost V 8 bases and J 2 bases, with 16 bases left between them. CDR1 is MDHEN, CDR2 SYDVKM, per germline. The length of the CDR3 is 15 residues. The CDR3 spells CASSRRGWGNQPQHF. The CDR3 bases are TGTGCCAGCTCCAGACGAGGGTGGGGCAATCAGCCCCAGCATTTT.

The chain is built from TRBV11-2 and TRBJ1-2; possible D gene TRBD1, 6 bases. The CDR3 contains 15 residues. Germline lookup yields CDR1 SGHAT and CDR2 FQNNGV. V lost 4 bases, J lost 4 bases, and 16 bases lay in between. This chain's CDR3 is CASSSYRDGSYGYTF. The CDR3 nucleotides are TGTGCCAGCAGCTCATACAGGGATGGGAGCTATGGCTACACCTTC.

The CDR3 nucleotides are TGTGCCAGCAGACTACAGGGAAGTAGGGACGAGTTCTTC. It translates to CASRLQGSRDEFF. The V and J genes are TRBV19 and TRBJ2-1; tentatively, D is TRBD1 (6 bases). Germline V gene sequence: CDR1 LNHDA, CDR2 SQIVND (reference sequence). Trimming shortened V by 9 bases and J by 14 bases, and 23 bases separated the two germline ends. The CDR3 length is 13 residues.

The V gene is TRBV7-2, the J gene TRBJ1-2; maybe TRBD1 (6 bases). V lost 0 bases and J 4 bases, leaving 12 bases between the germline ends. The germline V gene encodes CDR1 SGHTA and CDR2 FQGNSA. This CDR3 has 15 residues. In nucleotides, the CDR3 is TGTGCCAGCAGCTTAGCGGGGGCCTCTGGCTATGGCTACACCTTC. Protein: CASSLAGASGYGYTF.

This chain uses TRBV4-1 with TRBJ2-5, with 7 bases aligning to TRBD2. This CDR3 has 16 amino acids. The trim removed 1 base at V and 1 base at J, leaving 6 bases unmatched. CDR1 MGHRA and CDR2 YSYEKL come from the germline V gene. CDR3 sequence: CASSQGQLAIQETQYF. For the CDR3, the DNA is TGCGCCAGCAGCCAAGGCCAACTAGCGATCCAAGAGACCCAGTACTTC.

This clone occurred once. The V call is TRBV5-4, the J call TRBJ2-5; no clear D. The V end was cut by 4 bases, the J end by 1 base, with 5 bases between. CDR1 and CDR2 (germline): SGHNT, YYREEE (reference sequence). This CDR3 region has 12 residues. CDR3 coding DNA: TGTGCCAGCAGCCTCCCCCAAGAGACCCAGTACTTC. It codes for CASSLPQETQYF.

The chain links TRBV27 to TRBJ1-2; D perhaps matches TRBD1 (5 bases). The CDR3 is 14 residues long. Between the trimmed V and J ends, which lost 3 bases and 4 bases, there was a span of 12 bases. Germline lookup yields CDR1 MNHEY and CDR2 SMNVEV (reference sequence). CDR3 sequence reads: CASSLAGKGYGYTF. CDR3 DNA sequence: TGTGCCAGCAGTTTGGCAGGGAAGGGCTATGGCTACACCTTC.

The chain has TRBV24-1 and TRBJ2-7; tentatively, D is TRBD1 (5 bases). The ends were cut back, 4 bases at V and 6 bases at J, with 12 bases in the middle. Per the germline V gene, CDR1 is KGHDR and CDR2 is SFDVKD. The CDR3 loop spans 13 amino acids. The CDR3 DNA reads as TGTGCCACCAGTGACAGGGTTTGGGGCGAGCAGTACTTC. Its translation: CATSDRVWGEQYF.

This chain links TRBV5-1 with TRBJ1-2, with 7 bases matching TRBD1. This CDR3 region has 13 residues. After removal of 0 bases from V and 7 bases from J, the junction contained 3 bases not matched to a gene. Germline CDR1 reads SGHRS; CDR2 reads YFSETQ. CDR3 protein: CASSLGTGVGYTF. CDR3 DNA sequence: TGCGCCAGCAGCTTGGGGACAGGCGTTGGCTACACCTTC. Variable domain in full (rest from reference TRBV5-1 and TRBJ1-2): KAGVTQTPRYLIKTRGQQVTLSCSPISGHRSVSWYQQTPGQGLQFLFEYFSETQRNKGNFPGRFSGRQFSNSRSEMNVSTLELGDSALYLCASSLGTGVGYTFGSGTRLTVV.

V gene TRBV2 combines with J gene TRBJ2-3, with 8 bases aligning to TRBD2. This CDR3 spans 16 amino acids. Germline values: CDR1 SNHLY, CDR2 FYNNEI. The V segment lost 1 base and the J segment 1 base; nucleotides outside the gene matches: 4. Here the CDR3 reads CASSEGLLAGTDTQYF. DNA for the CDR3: TGTGCCAGCAGTGAAGGTCTACTAGCGGGCACAGATACGCAGTATTTT.

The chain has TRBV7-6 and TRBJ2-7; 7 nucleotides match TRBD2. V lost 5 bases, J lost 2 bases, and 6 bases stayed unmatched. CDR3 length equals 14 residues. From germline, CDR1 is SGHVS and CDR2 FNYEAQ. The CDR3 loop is CASSPSSGPYEQYF. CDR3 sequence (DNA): TGTGCCAGCAGCCCCTCTAGCGGACCCTACGAGCAGTACTTC.

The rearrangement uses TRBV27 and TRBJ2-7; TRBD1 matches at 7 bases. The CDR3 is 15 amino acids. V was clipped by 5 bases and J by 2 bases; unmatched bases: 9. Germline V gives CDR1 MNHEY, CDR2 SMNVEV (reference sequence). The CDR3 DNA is TGTGCCAGCAGTCTCAAGACAGGGTCCCCCTACGAGCAGTACTTC. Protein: CASSLKTGSPYEQYF.

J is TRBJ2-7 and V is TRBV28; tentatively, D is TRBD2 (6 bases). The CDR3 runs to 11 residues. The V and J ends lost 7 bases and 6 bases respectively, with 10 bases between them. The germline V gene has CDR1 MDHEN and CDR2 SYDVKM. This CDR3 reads CASTVGGEQYF. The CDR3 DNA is TGTGCCAGCACTGTGGGGGGCGAGCAGTACTTC.

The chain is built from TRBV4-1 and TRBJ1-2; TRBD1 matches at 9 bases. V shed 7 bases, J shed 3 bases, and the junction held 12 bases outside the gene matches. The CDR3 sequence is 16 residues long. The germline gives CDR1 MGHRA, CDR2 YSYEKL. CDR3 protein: CASKPGQGRWDYGYTF. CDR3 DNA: TGCGCCAGCAAACCGGGACAGGGAAGGTGGGACTATGGCTACACCTTC.

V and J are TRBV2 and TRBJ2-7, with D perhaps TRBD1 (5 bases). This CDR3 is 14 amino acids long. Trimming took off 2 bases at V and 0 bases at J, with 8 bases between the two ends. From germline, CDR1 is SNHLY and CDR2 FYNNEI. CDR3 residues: CASSESQGSYEQYF. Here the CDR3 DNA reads TGTGCCAGCAGTGAAAGCCAGGGCTCCTACGAGCAGTACTTC.

In DNA form, the CDR3 reads TGTGCCAGCAGCCGATTTAGCGGGAGGGCCGGCCATGAGCAGTTCTTC. Translated, it gives CASSRFSGRAGHEQFF. The gene calls are TRBV11-3 and TRBJ2-1, with 11 bases that match TRBD2. After removal of 5 bases from V and 8 bases from J, the junction contained 11 bases not matched to a gene. Germline V gene sequence: CDR1 SGHNT, CDR2 YENEEA. This CDR3 spans 16 amino acids.

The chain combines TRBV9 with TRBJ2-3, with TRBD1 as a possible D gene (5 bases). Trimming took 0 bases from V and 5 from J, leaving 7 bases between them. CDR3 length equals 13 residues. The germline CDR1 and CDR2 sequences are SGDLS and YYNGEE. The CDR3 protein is CASSVDRRDTQYF. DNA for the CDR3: TGTGCCAGCAGCGTAGACAGGAGAGATACGCAGTATTTT.

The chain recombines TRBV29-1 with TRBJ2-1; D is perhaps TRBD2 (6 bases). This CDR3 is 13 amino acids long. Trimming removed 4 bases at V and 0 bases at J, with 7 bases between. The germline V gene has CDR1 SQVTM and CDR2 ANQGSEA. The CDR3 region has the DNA TGCAGCGTTGGAGCGGGCTCCTACAATGAGCAGTTCTTC. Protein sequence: CSVGAGSYNEQFF.